The 30 T cell receptor beta chains below come from one sample, sequenced in a study of T cells in Graves' hyperthyroidism and ophthalmopathy (dated by TCRdb to the late 2010s). Library prep was done by multiplex PCR. TCRdb records Illumina HiSeq 2000 as the sequencer. The TCR beta CDR3 regions were amplified from the RNA transcripts. The TCR CDR3 was subjected to a first round of RT-PCR using the HTBI primer set and the Qiagen OneStep RT-PCR kit. The public reads were reanalyzed by TCRdb: fastp trimming at Q25, MiXCR alignment, in-frame beta chains only. Rows are unified per CDR3 protein, each entry keeping the most common DNA and genes. The sample contains 380,000 or so distinct CDR3 sequences, 19% of them found a single time. The ten top clones hold roughly 3.5% of the sample. The specimen sequenced was blood. These receptors were collected from a woman younger than 35 with Graves' hyperthyroidism.

This clonotype was counted ten times or more. This rearrangement joins TRBV4-1 to TRBJ2-6, with 11 bases matching TRBD1. The trim removed 3 bases at V and 1 base at J, leaving 5 bases unmatched. Germline CDR1 and CDR2: MGHRA and YSYEKL. This CDR3 is 18 amino acids long. Written as DNA, the CDR3 is TGCGCCAGCAGCCAGGGACAGGGGGGAGTTTCTGGGGCCAACGTCCTGACTTTC. Its translation is CASSQGQGGVSGANVLTF.

This clonotype was counted many times. The chain joins TRBV7-2 to TRBJ2-2; D call uncertain. V was clipped by 2 bases and J by 8 bases, with 6 bases between them. This CDR3 is built from 12 residues. CDR1 and CDR2 (germline): SGHTA, FQGNSA. CDR3 amino acids: CASSLIGGELFF. CDR3 in DNA: TGTGCCAGCAGCTTAATTGGGGGGGAGCTGTTTTTT.

This chain uses TRBV6-4 with TRBJ2-5, with 9 bases lining up with TRBD2. CDR3 length equals 18 residues. J gave up 2 bases and V 6 bases, and 16 bases lay outside the gene matches. From germline, CDR1 is MRHNA and CDR2 SNTAGT. The CDR3 region is CASSSTGGGVSSQETQYF. The CDR3 DNA sequence: TGTGCCAGCAGCTCGACTGGCGGGGGGGTTTCGAGTCAAGAGACCCAGTACTTC.

Ten or more counts support this clonotype. The chain links TRBV20-1 to TRBJ2-5; 7 positions match TRBD1. V dropped 3 bases and J dropped 1; count of bases not matched to a gene: 5. CDR3 length equals 14 residues. The germline gives CDR1 DFQATT, CDR2 SNEGSKA (reference sequence). The DNA for the CDR3 is TGCAGTGCTAGCCGGGACAGCATCCAAGAGACCCAGTACTTC. It yields the protein CSASRDSIQETQYF.

This clonotype was seen ten or more times. The chain joins TRBV20-1 to TRBJ1-1, with D tentatively TRBD1 (5 bases). The CDR3 extends over 13 amino acids. The germline V gene has CDR1 DFQATT and CDR2 SNEGSKA (reference sequence). V was trimmed by 5 bases and J by 4 bases, leaving 14 bases between them. The CDR3 is CSALRDGGTEAFF. CDR3 coding DNA: TGCAGTGCTCTCAGGGACGGTGGCACTGAAGCTTTCTTT.

This clonotype has ten or more counts. DNA for the CDR3: TGTGCCATCAGTGATACCTACGAGCAGTACTTC. Protein product: CAISDTYEQYF. J is TRBJ2-7 and V is TRBV10-3, with D unclear. CDR1 ENHRY and CDR2 SYGVKD come from the germline V gene. Trimming stripped 3 bases from V and 2 bases from J, with 2 bases between. This CDR3 is 11 amino acids long.

This clonotype has ten or more counts. V is TRBV12-3 or TRBV12-4 and J is TRBJ2-7, with TRBD1 matching over 8 bases. The CDR3 runs to 15 residues. With 6 bases clipped from V and 3 bases from J, the junction kept 10 bases outside the gene matches. The CDR3 reads CASRPSDREFYEQYF. The CDR3 nucleotides read TGTGCCAGCAGGCCATCGGACAGGGAATTCTACGAGCAGTACTTC.

This clonotype was seen repeatedly, ten times or more. The V gene is TRBV20-1, the J gene TRBJ2-5; D possibly corresponds to TRBD1 (8 bases). Trimming cost V 1 base and J 4 bases, with 16 bases left between them. There are 15 residues in the CDR3. CDR1 and CDR2 from the germline V gene are DFQATT and SNEGSKA (reference sequence). CDR3 loop: CSARVRTGRGETQYF. The CDR3 DNA is TGCAGTGCTAGAGTCAGGACAGGGAGGGGAGAGACCCAGTACTTC.

The chain employs TRBV9 and TRBJ1-5; weak D call: TRBD1 (5 bases). Trimming stripped 0 bases from V and 1 base from J, with 8 bases between. Per germline, CDR1 SGDLS and CDR2 YYNGEE. This CDR3 spans 15 amino acids. CDR3 in amino acids: CASSVEGRSNQPQHF. The CDR3 nucleotides read TGTGCCAGCAGCGTAGAGGGACGCAGCAATCAGCCCCAGCATTTT.

A few counts support this clonotype. V and J are TRBV9 and TRBJ2-7; TRBD2 matches 11 bases. The CDR3 runs 17 residues. Germline lookup yields CDR1 SGDLS and CDR2 YYNGEE. With 0 bases clipped from V and 4 bases from J, the junction kept 9 bases outside the gene matches. DNA for the CDR3: TGTGCCAGCAGCGTAGAAGCGACTAGCGGGGCACTGTACGAGCAGTACTTC. Translating it yields CASSVEATSGALYEQYF. Together with reference TRBV9 and TRBJ2-7, the CDR3 gives the full variable domain: DSGVTQTPKHLITATGQRVTLRCSPRSGDLSVYWYQQSLDQGLQFLIQYYNGEERAKGNILERFSAQQFPDLHSELNLSSLELGDSALYFCASSVEATSGALYEQYFGPGTRLTVT.

This clonotype has more than one count but fewer than ten. A much larger clone differs by one base, so this may be a read error. The chain is built from TRBV11-2 and TRBJ2-2, with 12 positions matching TRBD2. After removal of 5 bases from V and 1 base from J, the junction contained 2 bases not matched to a gene. The CDR3 runs to 16 residues. Germline V gene sequence: CDR1 SGHAT, CDR2 FQNNGV. CDR3 in amino acids: CASSQGLAGNTGELFF. In DNA form, the CDR3 reads TGTGCCAGCAGCCAGGGACTAGCGGGGAACACCGGGGAGCTGTTTTTT.

The CDR3 loop reads CATSGIGAGGAETQYF. CDR3 DNA: TGTGCCACCAGCGGCATCGGGGCAGGGGGCGCAGAGACCCAGTACTTC. The chain couples TRBV15 to TRBJ2-5; 8 nucleotides agree with TRBD1. The CDR3 length is 16 residues. Looked up from germline, CDR1 is LNHNV and CDR2 is YYDKDF (reference sequence). V was pared by 5 bases and J by 4 bases, with 12 bases of the junction left unmatched.

This clonotype has at least ten counts. The rearrangement links TRBV6-1 to TRBJ2-2; D not certain. The CDR3 is 13 residues long. From germline, CDR1 is MNHNS and CDR2 SASEGT. Trimming removed 1 base at V and 6 bases at J, with 6 bases between. The CDR3 here is CASSEEWAGELFF. CDR3 in DNA: TGTGCCAGCAGTGAAGAGTGGGCCGGGGAGCTGTTTTTT.

This clonotype was picked up many times. The chain couples TRBV20-1 to TRBJ2-7, with D perhaps given as TRBD1 or TRBD2 (5 bases each). Germline-derived CDR1 and CDR2 are DFQATT and SNEGSKA (reference sequence). V was clipped by 5 bases and J by 2 bases, with 19 bases between them. The CDR3 runs to 15 residues. CDR3 nucleotide sequence: TGCAGTGCTGACCGACCGGGACCTTTTGCCTACGAGCAGTACTTC. This sequence encodes CSADRPGPFAYEQYF.

This clonotype was recorded at least ten times. This chain uses TRBV6-5 with TRBJ1-3; TRBD1 is a possible D gene (5 bases). Trimming shortened V by 0 bases and J by 0 bases, and 9 bases separated the two germline ends. This CDR3 has 16 amino acids. Germline CDR1 reads MNHEY; CDR2 reads SVGAGI. The CDR3 reads CASSYSGPASGNTIYF. The CDR3 DNA reads as TGTGCCAGCAGTTACTCGGGGCCCGCCTCTGGAAACACCATATATTTT.

V and J are TRBV5-4 and TRBJ1-3; D perhaps matches TRBD1 (6 bases). The V gene's germline CDR1 is SGHNT and CDR2 YYREEE (reference sequence). V lost 2 bases, J lost 4 bases, and 13 bases lay in between. The CDR3 is made up of 15 amino acids. This CDR3 is CASSLGGANGNTIYF. Here the CDR3 DNA reads TGTGCCAGCAGCTTAGGGGGGGCGAACGGAAACACCATATATTTT.

This clonotype was counted many times. This chain links TRBV6-4 with TRBJ1-5, with TRBD1 identical over 12 bases. The CDR3 extends over 17 amino acids. V lost 5 bases to trimming and J lost 4 bases; unmatched junction nucleotides: 9. Germline values: CDR1 MRHNA, CDR2 SNTAGT. The CDR3 loop is CASSRGQGAIMNQPQHF. CDR3 DNA: TGTGCCAGCAGTAGGGGACAGGGGGCCATAATGAATCAGCCCCAGCATTTT.

The V call is TRBV9, the J call TRBJ1-6; D gene ambiguous. With 0 bases removed from V and 11 bases from J, the gap between germline ends came to 9 bases. Germline CDR1 and CDR2: SGDLS and YYNGEE. The length of the CDR3 is 13 residues. In nucleotides, the CDR3 is TGTGCCAGCAGCGTAGGCCCCAACCCACCCCTCCACTTT. Protein: CASSVGPNPPLHF.

In this sample, this clonotype turned up many times. The rearrangement joins TRBV28 to TRBJ2-7; D unresolved. Trimming shortened V by 3 bases and J by 1 base, and 16 bases separated the two germline ends. The CDR3 contains 16 residues. The germline CDR1 and CDR2 sequences are MDHEN and SYDVKM. CDR3 DNA: TGTGCCAGCAGTTTCTCACTTTTGACCTTGTCCTACGAGCAGTACTTC. Translation gives CASSFSLLTLSYEQYF. The complete variable domain, with remaining parts taken from reference TRBV28 and TRBJ2-7, reads DVKVTQSSRYLVKRTGEKVFLECVQDMDHENMFWYRQDPGLGLRLIYFSYDVKMKEKGDIPEGYSVSREKKERFSLILESASTNQTSMYLCASSFSLLTLSYEQYFGPGTRLTVT.

This sequence joins TRBV19 and TRBJ1-1; tentative D call: TRBD1 (6 bases). Looked up from germline, CDR1 is LNHDA and CDR2 is SQIVND (reference sequence). Between the trimmed V and J ends, which lost 5 bases and 1 base, there was a span of 11 bases. This CDR3 region has 14 residues. As DNA, the CDR3 is TGTGCCAGTAGTGGGGGGGGCCCGAACACTGAAGCTTTCTTT. Its protein product is CASSGGGPNTEAFF.

The chain links TRBV6-5 to TRBJ2-7; a possible D gene is TRBD2 (5 bases). CDR1 MNHEY and CDR2 SVGAGI come from the germline V gene. This CDR3 comprises 17 residues. The ends were cut back, 4 bases at V and 4 bases at J, with 23 bases in the middle. The CDR3 sequence: CASSSPPLVTPVYEQYF. The CDR3 DNA follows: TGTGCCAGCAGTTCTCCCCCACTAGTTACACCGGTGTACGAGCAGTACTTC.

This clonotype was observed at least ten times. The chain recombines TRBV6-2 or TRBV6-3 with TRBJ1-5; D perhaps matches TRBD1 (5 bases). CDR1 is MNHEY and CDR2 is SVGEGT in the germline V gene. V was cut by 5 bases and J by 1 base, with 9 bases left in between. This CDR3 contains 14 residues. The chain's CDR3 is CASSPWDSNQPQHF. DNA for the CDR3: TGTGCCAGCAGTCCCTGGGACAGCAATCAGCCCCAGCATTTT.

The J gene is TRBJ1-5, the V gene TRBV25-1; unclear D gene. V dropped 3 bases and J dropped 5 bases, with 11 bases sitting between them. The germline V gene has CDR1 MGHDK and CDR2 SYGVNS. This CDR3 is built from 14 residues. CDR3 in DNA: TGTGCCAGCAGTGATGCCCAGACTCATCAGCCCCAGCATTTT. Encoded protein: CASSDAQTHQPQHF.

This clonotype has at least ten counts. V and J are TRBV28 and TRBJ2-7, with D unclear. V gave up 9 bases and J gave up 3 bases, with 15 bases separating them. This CDR3 spans 13 amino acids. CDR1 and CDR2 (germline): MDHEN, SYDVKM. CDR3 in amino acids: CASLRHGFYEQYF. CDR3 DNA: TGTGCCAGTCTGAGACACGGGTTCTACGAGCAGTACTTC.

This clonotype was observed at least ten times. The CDR3 coding sequence is TGTGCCAGCAGCCGCGGTCCAGGGCTGTACGAGCAGTACTTC. Amino acid sequence: CASSRGPGLYEQYF. The chain combines TRBV11-2 with TRBJ2-7; tentatively, D is TRBD1 (5 bases). This CDR3 comprises 14 residues. In germline, CDR1 is SGHAT, CDR2 FQNNGV. Trimming cost V 5 bases and J 4 bases, with 15 bases left between them.

This clonotype was counted ten times or more. The chain uses TRBV19 and TRBJ1-1; D is undetermined. This CDR3 has 13 residues. Trimming removed 3 bases at V and 2 bases at J, with 7 bases between. Germline CDR1 and CDR2: LNHDA and SQIVND (reference sequence). The CDR3 loop is CASSIGPNTEAFF. The CDR3 nucleotides read TGTGCCAGTAGTATCGGTCCTAACACTGAAGCTTTCTTT.

This chain uses TRBV28 with TRBJ2-4; possibly TRBD2 for D (5 bases). Germline V gene sequence: CDR1 MDHEN, CDR2 SYDVKM. Trimming left V 5 bases short and J 16 bases short, with 15 bases between. The CDR3 has 11 amino acids. The CDR3 region is CASSQRDPSYF. Here the CDR3 DNA reads TGTGCCAGCAGTCAACGGGATCCCTCCTACTTC.

The chain is built from TRBV15 and TRBJ1-5; 8 positions match TRBD1. Trimming removed 0 bases from V and 9 bases from J; junction bases left unmatched: 10. The CDR3 totals 16 residues. Germline V lookup: CDR1 LNHNV, CDR2 YYDKDF (reference sequence). CDR3 loop: CATSREWTGNLGPQHF. Here the CDR3 DNA reads TGTGCCACCAGCAGAGAATGGACAGGGAACCTTGGGCCCCAGCATTTT.

This clonotype was seen repeatedly, ten times or more. The V gene is TRBV30, the J gene TRBJ2-7; D is possibly TRBD1 (5 bases). V was shortened by 4 bases and J by 4 bases, with 11 bases between the two germline ends. CDR3 length: 12 amino acids. Germline CDR1 GTSNPN, CDR2 SVGIG (reference sequence). The CDR3 here is CAWKPRAYEQYF. The CDR3 coding sequence is TGTGCCTGGAAACCCAGGGCGTACGAGCAGTACTTC.

In its sample, this clonotype was seen many times. The chain uses TRBV12-3 or TRBV12-4 and TRBJ2-7; D uncertain. Trimming shortened V by 4 bases and J by 2 bases, and 9 bases separated the two germline ends. CDR3 size: 13 residues. CDR3 region: CASSYSSTYEQYF. CDR3 sequence (DNA): TGTGCCAGCAGTTACTCCTCCACCTACGAGCAGTACTTC.